This T cell receptor beta chain derives from a study of control samples from healthy donors and cancer patients. The ends were cut back, 8 bases at V and 3 bases at J, with 11 bases in the middle. Germline V gene lookup returns CDR1 LGHNA and CDR2 YSLEER. The length of the CDR3 is 13 residues. Assay used: immunoSEQ multiplex PCR; TCRdb lists only in-frame clones, some missing. The data contain around 99,000 clones, around 88% of them singletons. The sample taken for sequencing was blood. V gene TRBV4-3 combines with J gene TRBJ1-5; D is unclear. The sequence was collected from a woman in her 50s in good health. The CDR3 sequence is CASSRAINQPQHF. CDR3 sequence (DNA): TGCGCCAGCTCCCGGGCCATCAATCAGCCCCAGCATTTT.